A selection of T cell receptor beta chains follows, all from one sample in a study of T-cell reconstitution after alpha-beta-depleted transplantation in children. TCRdb used MiXCR to reprocess the PCR reads, holding one entry per CDR3 protein. The top ten hold roughly 4.5% of the sample, which has approximately 190,000 distinct CDR3 sequences, 6.3% seen once. Material: PBMCs, obtained before TCRalphabeta/CD19-depleted stem cell transplant. These receptors were taken from a girl under three years old with combined immunodeficiency, due to receive a stem cell transplant. CDR3s include the opening cysteine and the closing phenylalanine or tryptophan.

j_gene	v_gene	CDR3aa
TRBJ2-7	TRBV21-1	CASSSIKGWCEQYF
TRBJ1-1	TRBV24-1	CATSDLWGNTEAFF
TRBJ1-5	TRBV27	CASASGTGGNQPQHF
TRBJ2-1	TRBV7-9	CASSFTGIMEQFF
TRBJ1-1	TRBV6-2/TRBV6-3	CASSYSIITGQSEAFF
TRBJ2-3	TRBV12-3/TRBV12-4	CASSPWGFTDTQYF
TRBJ2-3	TRBV12-3/TRBV12-4	CASSSGTQQYF
TRBJ2-7	TRBV12-3/TRBV12-4	CASSPSGGTYEQYF
TRBJ2-7	TRBV29-1	CSVGQTPEFYEQYF
TRBJ1-2	TRBV4-3	CASSPSGTGGAYYGYTF
TRBJ1-2	TRBV7-2	CASSYTEADGYTF
TRBJ2-3	TRBV15	CATSIRSDTQYF
TRBJ2-1	TRBV28	CASSSTYLAGRILDNEQFF
TRBJ2-6	TRBV12-3/TRBV12-4	CAFSRFTGVASSGANVLTF
TRBJ2-2	TRBV7-8	CASSSWDNTGELFF
TRBJ2-1	TRBV29-1	CSVETGRDEQFF
TRBJ1-1	TRBV7-2	CASSFFGENTEAFF
TRBJ2-7	TRBV2	CASAGGGHEQYF
TRBJ2-3	TRBV7-8	CASSLIGTVDTQYF
TRBJ2-7	TRBV11-2	CASSLTPYEQYF
TRBJ2-7	TRBV12-3/TRBV12-4	CASSPDMIYEQYF
TRBJ2-2	TRBV7-9	CASSILRGTGELFF
TRBJ2-7	TRBV29-1	CSVAGPSPEQYF
TRBJ1-6	TRBV6-1	CASSDTQPRWVKYSPLHF
TRBJ2-7	TRBV7-9	CASRPWGVGYEQYF
TRBJ1-3	TRBV9	CASSPPGNTIYF
TRBJ1-2	TRBV29-1	CSVESATYGYTF
TRBJ2-7	TRBV19	CASSPGTNFYEQYF